A selection of T cell receptor beta chains follows, all from one sample in a study of PD-1 blockade in classical Hodgkin lymphoma. The data were produced by immunoSEQ multiplex PCR, yet TCRdb's version contains in-frame clones alone and is incomplete. The data contain over 80,000 clones, approximately 78% of them singletons. The material was peripheral blood mononuclear cells (PBMCs), obtained before the fourth cycle of nivolumab. The receptors stem from a human donor with classical Hodgkin lymphoma. CDR3s include the opening cysteine and the closing phenylalanine or tryptophan. D genes are given only for firm matches. Clone size, where shown, is once, few, many, or a class for clones that have expanded.

size: NA
V: TRBV6-5
J: TRBJ1-3
D: TRBD1
CDR3: CASREKWDRGNTIYF
DNA: TGTGCCAGCAGGGAGAAATGGGACAGGGGAAACACCATATATTTT

size: NA
V: TRBV18
J: TRBJ1-6
D: NA
CDR3: CASSVETVSPLHF
DNA: TGTGCCAGCTCAGTAGAAACAGTCTCACCCCTCCACTTT

size: NA
V: TRBV5-4
J: TRBJ2-7
D: NA
CDR3: CASSSPTIPYEQYF
DNA: TGTGCCAGCAGCTCCCCGACAATCCCCTACGAGCAGTACTTC

size: NA
V: TRBV6-6
J: TRBJ2-3
D: NA
CDR3: CASSYSSGRADTQYF
DNA: TGTGCCAGCAGTTACTCTTCTGGCCGGGCAGATACGCAGTATTTT

size: NA
V: TRBV5-4
J: TRBJ2-5
D: TRBD2
CDR3: CASSSRDYTPQETQYF
DNA: TGTGCCAGCAGCTCCCGGGACTATACTCCCCAAGAGACCCAGTACTTC

size: once
V: TRBV28
J: TRBJ1-1
D: TRBD1
CDR3: CASSRCRTGGACTEAFF
DNA: TGTGCCAGCAGTAGGTGCCGGACAGGGGGTGCGTGCACTGAAGCTTTCTTT

size: NA
V: TRBV30
J: TRBJ2-6
D: NA
CDR3: CAWSKGTGANVLTF
DNA: TGTGCCTGGAGTAAGGGCACTGGGGCCAACGTCCTGACTTTC

size: few
V: TRBV11-2
J: TRBJ1-1
D: NA
CDR3: CASIGSNTEAFF
DNA: TGTGCCAGCATAGGGAGCAACACTGAAGCTTTCTTT

size: NA
V: TRBV28
J: TRBJ1-2
D: NA
CDR3: CASSLTDYGYTF
DNA: TGTGCCAGCAGTTTAACAGACTATGGCTACACCTTC

size: NA
V: TRBV6-1
J: TRBJ1-6
D: NA
CDR3: CASTLGRGIPSPLHF
DNA: TGTGCCAGCACCCTGGGTCGGGGTATTCCTTCACCCCTCCACTTT

size: NA
V: TRBV11-2
J: TRBJ2-7
D: NA
CDR3: CASSPDRRAQYF
DNA: TGTGCCAGCAGCCCTGACAGGAGGGCGCAGTACTTC

size: NA
V: TRBV19
J: TRBJ2-4
D: TRBD2
CDR3: CASSMVSGVLGIQYF
DNA: TGTGCCAGTAGTATGGTTAGCGGGGTATTAGGCATTCAGTACTTC

size: NA
V: TRBV11-1
J: TRBJ2-7
D: NA
CDR3: CASSTGISYEQYF
DNA: TGTGCCAGCAGCACAGGGATCTCCTACGAGCAGTACTTC

size: NA
V: TRBV27
J: TRBJ2-7
D: TRBD2
CDR3: CASSLVRGGSYEQYF
DNA: TGTGCCAGCAGTTTAGTGCGGGGGGGATCCTACGAGCAGTACTTC

size: NA
V: TRBV5-5
J: TRBJ2-7
D: NA
CDR3: CASSLSSGRASEQYF
DNA: TGTGCCAGCAGCTTAAGCTCGGGCAGGGCCTCCGAGCAGTACTTC

size: few
V: TRBV2
J: TRBJ1-2
D: TRBD1
CDR3: CASSDGQDYGYTF
DNA: TGTGCCAGCAGTGATGGACAGGACTATGGCTACACCTTC

size: large
V: TRBV23-1
J: TRBJ1-1
D: NA
CDR3: CASSVQLGNTEAFF
DNA: TGCGCCAGCAGTGTACAGTTAGGGAACACTGAAGCTTTCTTT

size: NA
V: TRBV7-3
J: TRBJ2-7
D: TRBD2
CDR3: CASSLGGLAGVGSHEQYF
DNA: TGTGCCAGCAGCTTAGGGGGACTAGCGGGAGTCGGCTCCCACGAGCAGTACTTC

size: few
V: TRBV5-1
J: TRBJ2-7
D: NA
CDR3: CASSLGSASYEQYF
DNA: TGCGCCAGCAGCTTGGGTTCGGCGTCCTACGAGCAGTACTTC

size: NA
V: TRBV15
J: TRBJ2-3
D: TRBD2
CDR3: CATSRDRTSGYTDTQYF
DNA: TGTGCCACCAGCAGAGATCGGACTAGCGGTTACACAGATACGCAGTATTTT

size: NA
V: TRBV18
J: TRBJ2-3
D: NA
CDR3: CASSPRPVLGTDTQYF
DNA: TGTGCCAGCTCACCACGCCCAGTACTAGGCACAGATACGCAGTATTTT

size: NA
V: TRBV6-4
J: TRBJ2-1
D: NA
CDR3: CASSPDSWSSYNEQFF
DNA: TGTGCCAGCAGTCCCGATAGCTGGAGCTCCTACAATGAGCAGTTCTTC

size: NA
V: TRBV19
J: TRBJ1-4
D: NA
CDR3: CASSMWQGRINEKLFF
DNA: TGTGCCAGTAGTATGTGGCAGGGGAGAATTAATGAAAAACTGTTTTTT

size: NA
V: TRBV4-1
J: TRBJ2-1
D: NA
CDR3: CASSQALPSNEQFF
DNA: TGCGCCAGCAGCCAAGCTCTGCCTAGCAATGAGCAGTTCTTC

size: NA
V: TRBV9
J: TRBJ1-3
D: TRBD1
CDR3: CASSLIGSTGPGNTIYF
DNA: TGTGCCAGCAGCCTTATTGGGTCGACAGGGCCTGGAAACACCATATATTTT

size: NA
V: TRBV6-1
J: TRBJ2-3
D: TRBD1
CDR3: CASITRQGNTDTQYF
DNA: TGTGCCAGCATCACCCGACAGGGCAACACAGATACGCAGTATTTT

size: NA
V: TRBV28
J: TRBJ1-1
D: NA
CDR3: CASSTNREGLTEAFF
DNA: TGTGCCAGCAGCACTAACCGAGAAGGCTTGACTGAAGCTTTCTTT

size: NA
V: TRBV7-2
J: TRBJ2-3
D: TRBD2
CDR3: CASSLAGGVDTQYF
DNA: TGTGCCAGCAGCTTAGCGGGGGGGGTAGATACGCAGTATTTT

size: NA
V: TRBV5-1
J: TRBJ2-7
D: NA
CDR3: CASSLGNYEQYF
DNA: TGCGCCAGCAGCTTGGGAAACTACGAGCAGTACTTC

size: NA
V: TRBV6-5
J: TRBJ1-2
D: NA
CDR3: CASSSAYGYTF
DNA: TGTGCCAGCAGTTCGGCCTATGGCTACACCTTC

size: NA
V: TRBV14
J: TRBJ2-1
D: NA
CDR3: CASSQESPYSSYNEQFF
DNA: TGTGCCAGCAGCCAAGAGTCGCCTTATAGCTCCTACAATGAGCAGTTCTTC

size: NA
V: TRBV6-1
J: TRBJ2-5
D: TRBD2
CDR3: CAGQSGGETQYF
DNA: TGTGCCGGTCAGAGCGGGGGTGAGACCCAGTACTTC

size: NA
V: TRBV4-1
J: TRBJ1-1
D: NA
CDR3: CASSQEKANTEAFF
DNA: TGCGCCAGCAGCCAAGAAAAGGCGAACACTGAAGCTTTCTTT

size: NA
V: TRBV6-6
J: TRBJ1-2
D: TRBD1
CDR3: CASRSRQGRGGYTF
DNA: TGTGCCAGCAGGTCTAGACAGGGACGGGGTGGCTACACCTTC

size: few
V: TRBV5-4
J: TRBJ2-5
D: NA
CDR3: CASSSPLGQQETQYF
DNA: TGTGCCAGCAGCTCCCCCCTGGGGCAGCAAGAGACCCAGTACTTC

size: few
V: TRBV6-6
J: TRBJ2-7
D: TRBD1
CDR3: CASSYGDRPSYEQYF
DNA: TGTGCCAGCAGTTACGGGGACAGGCCCTCCTACGAGCAGTACTTC

size: NA
V: TRBV29-1
J: TRBJ2-3
D: TRBD2
CDR3: CSVERFSGLAADTQYF
DNA: TGCAGCGTTGAAAGGTTTAGTGGACTAGCAGCAGATACGCAGTATTTT

size: NA
V: TRBV7-3
J: TRBJ2-7
D: NA
CDR3: CASSLTPGVPYEQYF
DNA: TGTGCCAGCAGCCTAACCCCCGGGGTTCCCTACGAGCAGTACTTC

size: NA
V: TRBV28
J: TRBJ2-3
D: TRBD2
CDR3: CAIRLAGSTDTQYF
DNA: TGTGCCATCAGACTAGCGGGATCCACAGATACGCAGTATTTT

size: NA
V: TRBV6-1
J: TRBJ1-1
D: NA
CDR3: CASSENPRVNTEAFF
DNA: TGTGCCAGCAGTGAAAATCCCAGGGTGAACACTGAAGCTTTCTTT

size: many
V: TRBV5-5
J: TRBJ1-2
D: NA
CDR3: CASSLTLVHGYTF
DNA: TGTGCCAGCAGCTTGACGCTGGTCCATGGCTACACCTTC

size: NA
V: TRBV2
J: TRBJ2-3
D: TRBD2
CDR3: CASSDRTSGTDTQYF
DNA: TGTGCCAGCAGTGATCGGACTAGCGGCACAGATACGCAGTATTTT

size: NA
V: TRBV25-1
J: TRBJ1-4
D: NA
CDR3: CASSDPHRGGEKLFF
DNA: TGTGCCAGCAGTGACCCACACCGAGGGGGTGAAAAACTGTTTTTT

size: NA
V: TRBV11-2
J: TRBJ2-7
D: TRBD2
CDR3: CASSFTSGGIYEQYF
DNA: TGTGCCAGCAGCTTTACAAGCGGGGGGATATACGAGCAGTACTTC

size: NA
V: TRBV28
J: TRBJ2-6
D: NA
CDR3: CASYRSSGANVLTF
DNA: TGTGCCAGCTACCGGAGCTCTGGGGCCAACGTCCTGACTTTC

size: NA
V: TRBV19
J: TRBJ2-7
D: TRBD2
CDR3: CASSIGLTSGRGYEQYF
DNA: TGTGCCAGTAGTATAGGCCTGACTAGCGGGAGAGGTTACGAGCAGTACTTC

size: NA
V: TRBV5-1
J: TRBJ1-2
D: NA
CDR3: CASSLDTNPPNYGYTF
DNA: TGCGCCAGCAGCTTGGATACAAACCCCCCTAACTATGGCTACACCTTC

size: NA
V: TRBV28
J: TRBJ2-4
D: NA
CDR3: CASSSAGQNIQYF
DNA: TGTGCCAGCAGTTCGGCAGGACAAAACATTCAGTACTTC

size: NA
V: TRBV7-7
J: TRBJ2-3
D: NA
CDR3: CASSPDYGGDTQYF
DNA: TGTGCTAGCAGCCCCGATTACGGAGGCGATACGCAGTATTTT

size: NA
V: TRBV11-2
J: TRBJ2-2
D: NA
CDR3: CASSLFSGELFF
DNA: TGTGCCAGCAGCTTATTTTCCGGGGAGCTGTTTTTT

size: NA
V: TRBV10-3
J: TRBJ2-3
D: NA
CDR3: CAISLGPTDTQYF
DNA: TGTGCCATCTCCTTGGGCCCCACAGATACGCAGTATTTT

size: NA
V: TRBV5-3
J: TRBJ2-7
D: TRBD1
CDR3: CARSTGAPRVLREQYF
DNA: TGTGCCAGAAGTACAGGGGCCCCTAGGGTACTGAGGGAGCAGTACTTC

size: NA
V: TRBV30
J: TRBJ1-4
D: NA
CDR3: CAWSVSRANEKLFF
DNA: TGTGCCTGGAGTGTATCTCGGGCTAATGAAAAACTGTTTTTT